This passage covers 14 T cell receptor beta chains from one sample sequenced in a study of control samples from healthy donors and cancer patients. Clones were read by immunoSEQ multiplex PCR, and TCRdb kept only the in-frame ones, dropping some. The top ten clones hold about 6% of a sample with around 64,000 clones, around 90% of them seen once. Sequencing used PBMCs. All receptors come from a man between 60 and 75 years old with colorectal cancer.

The V call is TRBV4-2, the J call TRBJ2-3; tentatively, D is TRBD1 (6 bases). Trimming stripped 0 bases from V and 0 bases from J, with 7 bases between. Germline CDR1 reads LGHNA; CDR2 reads YNFKEQ. The CDR3 is made up of 15 amino acids. The CDR3 here is CASSQDGQSTDTQYF. CDR3 in DNA: TGTGCCAGCAGCCAAGACGGACAGAGCACAGATACGCAGTATTTT.

The chain uses TRBV21-1 and TRBJ2-7; the D call in the table, TRBD1, was not verified against the DNA. TRBV21-1 is flagged as a pseudogene. The CDR3 contains 15 residues. The CDR3 reads CASSKALGTTYEQYF. CDR3 in DNA: TGTGCCAGCAGCAAAGCGCTGGGCACCACCTACGAGCAGTACTTC.

The sample holds one count of this clone. This sequence joins TRBV11-3 and TRBJ2-2; TRBD1 matches 7 bases. V lost 5 bases and J lost 0; bases outside the gene matches: 6. There are 16 residues in the CDR3. Germline loops: CDR1 SGHNT, CDR2 YENEEA. Here the CDR3 DNA reads TGTGCCAGCAGCCCCCGACAGGGCACGAACACCGGGGAGCTGTTTTTT. This translates into CASSPRQGTNTGELFF.

The chain has TRBV18 and TRBJ1-2, with D perhaps TRBD1 (5 bases). Germline lookup yields CDR1 KGHSH and CDR2 LQKENI. Trimming removed 2 bases from V and 8 bases from J, with 12 bases in between. The CDR3 has 13 amino acids. In DNA, the CDR3 is TGTGCCAGCTCACCAAGCGGGGGATGGGGCTACACCTTC. It yields the protein CASSPSGGWGYTF.

The chain carries TRBV5-1 and TRBJ2-5; D tentatively fits TRBD1 or TRBD2 (5 bases each). The CDR3 runs to 13 residues. The germline V gene has CDR1 SGHRS and CDR2 YFSETQ. V lost 7 bases and J 4 bases, leaving 14 bases between the germline ends. CDR3 amino acids: CASALGVAETQYF. CDR3 sequence (DNA): TGCGCCAGCGCACTAGGGGTCGCAGAGACCCAGTACTTC.

The rearrangement uses TRBV27 and TRBJ1-1, with D hard to call. This CDR3 contains 14 residues. CDR1 MNHEY and CDR2 SMNVEV come from the germline V gene (reference sequence). Trimming took 6 bases from V and 0 from J, leaving 11 bases between them. Here the CDR3 reads CASRTRVLNTEAFF. The CDR3 DNA reads TGTGCCAGCAGAACCCGAGTACTGAACACTGAAGCTTTCTTT.

This chain links TRBV10-3 with TRBJ2-2, with 8 positions matching TRBD2. V shed 10 bases, J shed 3 bases, and the junction held 4 bases outside the gene matches. CDR3 length: 13 amino acids. The V gene's germline CDR1 is ENHRY and CDR2 SYGVKD. This chain's CDR3 is CATRGGYTGELFF. The CDR3, as DNA: TGTGCCACCCGGGGGGGCTACACCGGGGAGCTGTTTTTT.

The V gene is TRBV6-5, the J gene TRBJ2-2; D not resolved. V shed 2 bases and J shed 4 bases, with 11 bases lying between them. The V gene's germline CDR1 is MNHEY and CDR2 SVGAGI. This CDR3 contains 15 residues. As DNA, the CDR3 is TGTGCCAGCAGTTACACGGGTCAGCTCACCGGGGAGCTGTTTTTT. This translates into CASSYTGQLTGELFF.

The gene calls are TRBV6-5 and TRBJ2-7; possible D gene TRBD1, 6 bases. Germline V CDR1 and CDR2: MNHEY, SVGAGI. The CDR3 has 13 residues. Trimming shortened V by 6 bases and J by 6 bases, and 15 bases separated the two germline ends. The DNA of the CDR3 is TGTGCCAGCAGCCCAACAGGGATCAGCGAGCAGTACTTC. Translated, it gives CASSPTGISEQYF.

V gene TRBV12-3 or TRBV12-4 combines with J gene TRBJ1-1; TRBD1 matches at 7 bases. The CDR3 spans 13 residues. After removal of 1 base from V and 7 bases from J, the junction contained 3 bases not matched to a gene. The CDR3 reads CASSLVTGFEAFF. The CDR3 DNA reads as TGTGCCAGCAGTTTAGTGACAGGGTTTGAAGCTTTCTTT.

V is TRBV7-9 and J is TRBJ2-1; 9 bases map to TRBD1. J lost 0 bases, V lost 2 bases, and 5 bases had no gene match. Germline-derived CDR1 and CDR2 are SEHNR and FQNEAQ (reference sequence). CDR3 length: 17 amino acids. The CDR3 sequence is CASSLWGTGSSYNEQFF. CDR3 DNA sequence: TGTGCCAGCAGCTTATGGGGGACAGGGAGCTCCTACAATGAGCAGTTCTTC. Combining the CDR3 with reference TRBV7-9 and TRBJ2-1 gives the whole variable domain DTGVSQNPRHKITKRGQNVTFRCDPISEHNRLYWYRQTLGQGPEFLTYFQNEAQLEKSRLLSDRFSAERPKGSFSTLEIQRTEQGDSAMYLCASSLWGTGSSYNEQFFGPGTRLTVL.

This chain connects TRBV11-2 to TRBJ2-7; D not resolved. The CDR3 has 14 residues. The germline V gene encodes CDR1 SGHAT and CDR2 FQNNGV. Trimming pared 2 bases from V and 2 bases from J, leaving 10 bases between. In DNA form, the CDR3 reads TGTGCCAGCAGCTTAAGACTTAGTACCTACGAGCAGTACTTC. This sequence encodes CASSLRLSTYEQYF. Variable domain in full (rest from reference TRBV11-2 and TRBJ2-7): EAGVAQSPRYKIIEKRQSVAFWCNPISGHATLYWYQQILGQGPKLLIQFQNNGVVDDSQLPKDRFSAERLKGVDSTLKIQPAKLEDSAVYLCASSLRLSTYEQYFGPGTRLTVT.

This clone was counted only a few times. The chain links TRBV12-3 or TRBV12-4 to TRBJ2-3; unclear D gene. This CDR3 contains 12 residues. Trimming pared 8 bases from V and 0 bases from J, leaving 6 bases between. CDR3 DNA sequence: TGTGCCAGCGGGAAAAGCACAGATACGCAGTATTTT. Translated, it gives CASGKSTDTQYF.

In its sample, this clone was seen a few times. Other DNA sequences from this sample encode an identical CDR3 as well. The J gene is TRBJ2-7, the V gene TRBV5-1, with a possible D match to TRBD1 (7 bases). V was shortened by 0 bases and J by 1 base, with 11 bases between the two germline ends. CDR1 is SGHRS and CDR2 is YFSETQ in the germline V gene. This CDR3 spans 15 amino acids. The CDR3 is CASSLGQGGSYEQYF. The CDR3 bases are TGCGCCAGCAGCTTGGGCCAGGGGGGTTCCTACGAGCAGTACTTC.